Below, one T cell receptor beta chain is given with its context. The data were obtained in a study of patients and donors after allogeneic stem cell transplantation. This CDR3 region has 16 residues. Germline CDR1 and CDR2: SGHRS and YFSETQ. Trimming shortened V by 5 bases and J by 6 bases, and 21 bases separated the two germline ends. From the RT-PCR reads, TCRdb called clonotypes with MiXCR, one entry per CDR3 protein. The data contain roughly 880,000 distinct CDR3 sequences, over 15% of them seen just once; the ten biggest clones take up 5% to 7.5%. The chain carries TRBV5-1 and TRBJ1-5, with D perhaps matching TRBD1 (5 bases). The source of this sequence is a human donor who was either an allogeneic HSCT recipient or a stem cell or donor lymphocyte infusion donor (not recorded which). It is not recorded whose cells these are; they may come from a transplant donor. Sequencing input: blood, either unsorted or a sorted T cell fraction (not recorded which). The CDR3: CASSQGPLGGSQPQHF. The CDR3, as DNA: TGCGCCAGCAGTCAAGGGCCCCTTGGGGGTTCTCAGCCCCAGCATTTT.